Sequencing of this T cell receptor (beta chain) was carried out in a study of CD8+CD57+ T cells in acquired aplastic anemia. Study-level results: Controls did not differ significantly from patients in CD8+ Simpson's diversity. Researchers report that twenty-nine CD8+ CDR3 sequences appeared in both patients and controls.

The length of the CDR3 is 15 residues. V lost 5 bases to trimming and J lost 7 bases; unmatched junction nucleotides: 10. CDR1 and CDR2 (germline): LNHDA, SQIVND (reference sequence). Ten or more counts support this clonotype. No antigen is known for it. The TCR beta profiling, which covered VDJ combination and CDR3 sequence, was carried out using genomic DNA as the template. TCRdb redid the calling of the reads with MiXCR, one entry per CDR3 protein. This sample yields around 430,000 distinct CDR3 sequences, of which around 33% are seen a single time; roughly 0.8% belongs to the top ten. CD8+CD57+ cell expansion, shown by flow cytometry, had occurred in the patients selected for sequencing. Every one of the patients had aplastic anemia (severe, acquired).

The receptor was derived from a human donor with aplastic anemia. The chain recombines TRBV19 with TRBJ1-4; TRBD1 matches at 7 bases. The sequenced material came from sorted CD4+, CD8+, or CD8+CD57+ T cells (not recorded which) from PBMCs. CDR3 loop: CASSQEGDSGEKLFF. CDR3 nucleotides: TGTGCCAGTAGTCAAGAGGGGGACAGTGGTGAAAAACTGTTTTTT.